This T cell receptor (beta chain) was documented in a study of tumor-infiltrating lymphocytes in primary liver carcinoma. Study observations and caveats: Compared with tumor region pairs, tumor-adjacent and tumor-blood pairs overlapped less.

Between roughly 17 and 31 mg of unsorted bulk tissue served as the source from which RNA and DNA were co-extracted. The CDR3 totals 14 residues. The germline V gene encodes CDR1 SEHNR and CDR2 FQNEAQ (reference sequence). With 3 bases removed from V and 2 bases from J, the gap between germline ends came to 11 bases. Concerning this clonotype itself: Its antigen is not known.

The template, roughly 550 ng total RNA, yielded TCR beta cDNA made with a constant-region primer. TCR beta libraries came from three nested multiplex PCR rounds using slightly modified ARM-PCR. The two initial PCR rounds, around 10 cycles each, used TRBV1-TRBV30 forward and C-beta reverse primers. Each CDR3 protein is one row after TCRdb ran MiXCR on the multiplex PCR reads. Of 30,000 to 35,000 distinct CDR3 sequences listed, less than 80% are singletons. Sequenced material: liver tumor tissue from sampling region 5. Noted subset: tumor region T5, tumor centre. V gene TRBV7-9 combines with J gene TRBJ2-7; tentatively, D is TRBD1 or TRBD2 (5 bases each). This TCR derives from a man in his forties with primary liver carcinoma and hepatitis B virus infection. The CDR3 coding sequence is TGTGCCAGCAGCTTTGACGGGACGGCCTACGAGCAGTACTTC. Residues: CASSFDGTAYEQYF.